The 10 T cell receptor beta chains listed next were all sequenced from one sample in a study of OX40 agonist ivuxolimab in advanced cancers. Libraries came from the immunoSEQ multiplex PCR assay. Not all clones reach the TCRdb copy of this immuneACCESS table, which keeps in-frame sequences only. Checked studies attribute under half of the gap to unresolved V genes and leave the rest unexplained. The sample has around 51,000 clones on record, approximately 84% of them singletons. Jointly, the top ten make up just over 3% of the sample. The starting material was CD4+ or CD8+ T cells sorted from blood, obtained in a trial of the OX40 agonist ivuxolimab. Every receptor here comes from an adult with an advanced solid tumor such as melanoma, head and neck, liver or kidney cancer.

J is TRBJ2-7 and V is TRBV7-9, with D possibly being TRBD1 or TRBD2 (7 bases each). Germline CDR1 and CDR2: SEHNR and FQNEAQ (reference sequence). This CDR3 region has 14 residues. With 8 bases removed from V and 3 bases from J, the gap between germline ends came to 17 bases. Here the CDR3 DNA reads TGTGCCAGCTCCCCCGCCAGGGGGGGCTACGAGCAGTACTTC. This gives the protein CASSPARGGYEQYF.

The chain links TRBV6-5 to TRBJ1-3, with D unclear. Trimming left V 5 bases short and J 3 bases short, with 11 bases between. The CDR3 has 14 residues. CDR1 is MNHEY and CDR2 is SVGAGI in the germline V gene. The CDR3 DNA is TGTGCCAGCAGTCCCCGCAGGAGTGGAAACACCATATATTTT. It yields the protein CASSPRRSGNTIYF.

V usage is TRBV6-5 and J usage is TRBJ1-5, with a weak D call TRBD1 (5 bases). Germline V gene data show CDR1 as MNHEY and CDR2 as SVGAGI. This CDR3 contains 13 residues. The V gene lost 4 bases and the J gene lost 7 bases, with 11 bases spanning the gap. The CDR3: CASSFGGGQPQHF. The DNA for the CDR3 is TGTGCCAGCAGTTTCGGGGGTGGGCAGCCCCAGCATTTT.

The CDR3 DNA is TGTGCTAGTGGTTCCAGCTCCAACTACGAGCAGTACTTC. Translated: CASGSSSNYEQYF. V usage is TRBV12-5 and J usage is TRBJ2-7; no clear D. V lost 4 bases and J lost 3, with 10 bases in between. Looked up from germline, CDR1 is LGHNT and CDR2 is FRNRAP. The CDR3 totals 13 residues.

This chain uses TRBV19 with TRBJ1-3, with a possible D match to TRBD1 (5 bases). This CDR3 is 14 amino acids long. Trimming cost V 3 bases and J 3 bases, with 9 bases left between them. The germline V gene has CDR1 LNHDA and CDR2 SQIVND (reference sequence). The CDR3 DNA reads TGTGCCAGTAGTATCGGGACTCTTGGAAACACCATATATTTT. Translation gives CASSIGTLGNTIYF.

A remark on this clone: Other DNA sequences in the sample encode the same CDR3. The CDR3 DNA is TGTGCCAGCTCACTGGACAGAAACACTGAAGCTTTCTTT. Its translation: CASSLDRNTEAFF. J is TRBJ1-1 and V is TRBV18; weak D call: TRBD1 (6 bases). CDR3 length: 13 residues. Germline V gene sequence: CDR1 KGHSH, CDR2 LQKENI. Deletions cut 4 bases from V and 2 bases from J, with 8 bases between. Supplemented by reference TRBV18 and TRBJ1-1, the full variable domain reads NAGVMQNPRHLVRRRGQEARLRCSPMKGHSHVYWYRQLPEEGLKFMVYLQKENIIDESGMPKERFSAEFPKEGPSILRIQQVVRGDSAAYFCASSLDRNTEAFFGQGTRLTVV.

The V call is TRBV5-1, the J call TRBJ2-3, with TRBD2 identical over 8 bases. Looked up from germline, CDR1 is SGHRS and CDR2 is YFSETQ. V was pared by 2 bases and J by 3 bases, with 5 bases of the junction left unmatched. The CDR3 runs to 15 residues. DNA of the CDR3: TGCGCCAGCAGCTTTATTGGGACTAGTACAGATACGCAGTATTTT. Translated: CASSFIGTSTDTQYF.

The V call is TRBV15, the J call TRBJ1-3; D call uncertain. The CDR3 spans 16 residues. Germline V gene lookup returns CDR1 LNHNV and CDR2 YYDKDF (reference sequence). Deletions cut 0 bases from V and 0 bases from J, with 9 bases between. CDR3 bases: TGTGCCACCAGCAGAGATCTACCGACCTCTGGAAACACCATATATTTT. This codes for CATSRDLPTSGNTIYF.

The J gene is TRBJ1-3, the V gene TRBV5-6; D remains ambiguous. The CDR3 loop spans 15 amino acids. CDR1 and CDR2 from the germline V gene are SGHDT and YYEEEE. Trimming pared 0 bases from V and 0 bases from J, leaving 7 bases between. CDR3 region: CASSLGQVSGNTIYF. The CDR3 DNA reads as TGTGCCAGCAGCTTGGGACAAGTCTCTGGAAACACCATATATTTT.

The rearrangement joins TRBV5-1 to TRBJ2-5, with D possibly being TRBD1 (6 bases). Trimming stripped 6 bases from V and 1 base from J, with 16 bases between. This CDR3 is 15 amino acids long. CDR1 and CDR2 (germline): SGHRS, YFSETQ. The CDR3 DNA is TGCGCCAGCAACCTCCAGGGGAGTCCCCAAGAGACCCAGTACTTC. Its protein product is CASNLQGSPQETQYF.